One T cell receptor beta chain is described in this entry. The protocol was immunoSEQ multiplex PCR, while the TCRdb copy is restricted to in-frame clones and leaves out a portion. Of approximately 270,000 clones detected, 90% to 95% appear once; the ten largest clones hold 0.55%. This sample is part of a study of T cell responses to AZD1222 COVID-19 vaccine. Looked up from germline, CDR1 is LNHDA and CDR2 is SQIVND (reference sequence). This CDR3 has 16 residues. Trimming cost V 3 bases and J 0 bases, with 11 bases left between them. The sequence derives from an adult who received the AZD1222 COVID-19 vaccine. V gene TRBV19 combines with J gene TRBJ2-2; D perhaps matches TRBD1 (6 bases). The material was peripheral blood, obtained 28 days after the second AZD1222 dose. CDR3 coding DNA: TGTGCCAGTAGTATGCTCCGGACAGCGAACACCGGGGAGCTGTTTTTT. Amino acids: CASSMLRTANTGELFF.